This T cell receptor beta chain was found in a study of blood T cell repertoires in COVID-19. Across the whole study: Specimens from acute and convalescent COVID-19 originated in the United States, Italy and Spain. The cDNA or gDNA used as material had been derived from T cells, B-cell-depleted T cells, or PBMCs.

Assay used: immunoSEQ multiplex PCR; TCRdb lists only in-frame clones, some missing. The repertoire holds around 280,000 clones, around four fifths seen once, with approximately 3.8% in the top ten. Sequenced material: peripheral blood. This TCR derives from a woman aged 45 to 65 with active or convalescent COVID-19.

The CDR3 spells CASSGRYPNYNSPLHF. CDR3 DNA sequence: TGTGCCAGCAGCGGGAGGTACCCAAATTATAATTCACCCCTCCACTTT. The chain employs TRBV5-8 and TRBJ1-6; no definite D call. CDR3 size: 16 residues. Germline CDR1 SGHTS, CDR2 YDEGEE. Trimming stripped 4 bases from V and 4 bases from J, with 15 bases between.